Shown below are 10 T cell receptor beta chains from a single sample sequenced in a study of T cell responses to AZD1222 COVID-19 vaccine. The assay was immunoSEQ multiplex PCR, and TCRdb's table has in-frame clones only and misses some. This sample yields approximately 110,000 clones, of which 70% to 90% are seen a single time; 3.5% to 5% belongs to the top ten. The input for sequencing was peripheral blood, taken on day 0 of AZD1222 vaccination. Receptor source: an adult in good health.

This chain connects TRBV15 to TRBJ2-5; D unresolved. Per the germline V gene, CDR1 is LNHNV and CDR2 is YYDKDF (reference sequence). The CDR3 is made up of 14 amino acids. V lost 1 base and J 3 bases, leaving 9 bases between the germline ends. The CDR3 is CATSRGSTKETQYF. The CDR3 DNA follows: TGTGCCACCAGCAGAGGGTCAACCAAAGAGACCCAGTACTTC.

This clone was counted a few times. The CDR3, as DNA: TGCGCCAGCAGGGCAGGGAGTAGGTCACCCCTCCACTTT. It is translated as CASRAGSRSPLHF. The genes are TRBV10-2 and TRBJ1-6; tentatively, D is TRBD1 (5 bases). The CDR3 length is 13 residues. Deletions cut 6 bases from V and 10 bases from J, with 13 bases between. Per germline, CDR1 WSHSY and CDR2 SAAADI.

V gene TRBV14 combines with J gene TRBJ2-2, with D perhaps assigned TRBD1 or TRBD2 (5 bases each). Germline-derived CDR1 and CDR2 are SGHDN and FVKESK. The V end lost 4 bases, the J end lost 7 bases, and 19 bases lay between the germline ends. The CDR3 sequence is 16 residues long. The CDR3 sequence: CASSPERYWDDGELFF. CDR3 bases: TGTGCCAGCAGCCCAGAGCGGTACTGGGACGACGGGGAGCTGTTTTTT.

CDR3 in DNA: TGTGCCAGCAGCGTTGGGGAAGGCTCTGGAAACACCATATATTTT. Protein: CASSVGEGSGNTIYF. The chain is built from TRBV9 and TRBJ1-3; D uncertain. CDR3 length: 15 amino acids. The V end lost 2 bases, the J end lost 0 bases, and 9 bases lay between the germline ends. Germline values: CDR1 SGDLS, CDR2 YYNGEE.

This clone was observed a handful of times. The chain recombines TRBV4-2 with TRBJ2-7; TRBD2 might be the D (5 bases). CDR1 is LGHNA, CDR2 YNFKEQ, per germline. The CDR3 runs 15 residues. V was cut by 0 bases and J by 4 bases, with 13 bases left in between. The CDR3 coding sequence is TGTGCCAGCAGCCAAGATTTTGATGCGGGTTACGAGCAGTACTTC. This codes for CASSQDFDAGYEQYF.

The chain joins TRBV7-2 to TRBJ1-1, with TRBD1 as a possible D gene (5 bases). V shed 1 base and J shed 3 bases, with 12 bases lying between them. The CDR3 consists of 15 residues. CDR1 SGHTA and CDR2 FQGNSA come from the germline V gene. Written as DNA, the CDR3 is TGTGCCAGCAGCTTAGGGCAGGGTCGAGACACTGAAGCTTTCTTT. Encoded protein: CASSLGQGRDTEAFF.

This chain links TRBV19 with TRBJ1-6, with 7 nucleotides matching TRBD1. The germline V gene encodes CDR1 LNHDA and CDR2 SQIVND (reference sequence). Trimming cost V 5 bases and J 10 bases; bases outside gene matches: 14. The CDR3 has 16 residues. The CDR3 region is CASSPRQGYRLSPLHF. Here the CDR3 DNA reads TGTGCCAGTAGTCCCCGACAGGGATATCGTTTGTCACCCCTCCACTTT.

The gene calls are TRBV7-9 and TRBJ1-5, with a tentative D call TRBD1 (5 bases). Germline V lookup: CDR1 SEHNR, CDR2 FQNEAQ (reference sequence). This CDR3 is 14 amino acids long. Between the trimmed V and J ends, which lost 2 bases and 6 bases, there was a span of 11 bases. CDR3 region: CASSLIGAVQPQHF. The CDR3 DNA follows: TGTGCCAGCAGCTTAATCGGGGCGGTTCAGCCCCAGCATTTT. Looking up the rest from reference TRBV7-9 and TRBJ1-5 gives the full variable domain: DTGVSQNPRHKITKRGQNVTFRCDPISEHNRLYWYRQTLGQGPEFLTYFQNEAQLEKSRLLSDRFSAERPKGSFSTLEIQRTEQGDSAMYLCASSLIGAVQPQHFGDGTRLSIL.

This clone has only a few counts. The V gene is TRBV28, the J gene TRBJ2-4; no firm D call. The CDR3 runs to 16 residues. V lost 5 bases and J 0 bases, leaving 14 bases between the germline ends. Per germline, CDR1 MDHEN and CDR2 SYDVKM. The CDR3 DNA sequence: TGTGCCAGCAGTCCAAGAGGCTATGTAGCCAAAAACATTCAGTACTTC. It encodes CASSPRGYVAKNIQYF. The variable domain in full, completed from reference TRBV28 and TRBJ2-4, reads DVKVTQSSRYLVKRTGEKVFLECVQDMDHENMFWYRQDPGLGLRLIYFSYDVKMKEKGDIPEGYSVSREKKERFSLILESASTNQTSMYLCASSPRGYVAKNIQYFGAGTRLSVL.

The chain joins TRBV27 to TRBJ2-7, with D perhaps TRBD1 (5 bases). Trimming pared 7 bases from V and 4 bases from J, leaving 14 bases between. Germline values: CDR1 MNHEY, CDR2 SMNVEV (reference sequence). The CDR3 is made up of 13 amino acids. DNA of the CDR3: TGTGCCAGCAAGAAGGGGCTTCCATACGAGCAGTACTTC. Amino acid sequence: CASKKGLPYEQYF.